Listed below are T cell receptor beta chains from one sample, sequenced in a study of PD-1 blockade in classical Hodgkin lymphoma. Method: immunoSEQ multiplex PCR; TCRdb's copy keeps in-frame clones and lacks some. The sample records tens of thousands of clones, over 75% being singletons. Sequenced here: peripheral blood mononuclear cells (PBMCs), sampled before the fourth cycle of nivolumab. Receptor source: a human donor with classical Hodgkin lymphoma. Both conserved end residues are part of each CDR3. D genes are given only for firm matches. Clone size is shown for a subset of rows, as once, few, many or a class of expanded clone.

TRBV4-1	-	-	TRBJ2-3	CASSLSRGGAHTDTQYF	TGCGCCAGCAGCCTCTCGAGGGGGGGGGCGCACACAGATACGCAGTATTTT
TRBV6-1	-	-	TRBJ2-7	CASSDEELGFYEQYF	TGTGCCAGCAGCGATGAAGAATTGGGGTTCTACGAGCAGTACTTC
TRBV4-2	-	TRBD1	TRBJ1-5	CASSPGQGNQPQHF	TGTGCCAGCAGCCCGGGACAGGGAAATCAGCCCCAGCATTTT
TRBV7-6	-	-	TRBJ1-6	CASSVGSYNSPLHF	TGTGCCAGCAGCGTAGGCTCCTATAATTCACCCCTCCACTTT
TRBV2	-	-	TRBJ2-5	CASSPGETQETQYF	TGTGCCAGCAGTCCCGGGGAGACCCAAGAGACCCAGTACTTC
TRBV30	-	-	TRBJ1-2	CAWSTGVGYTF	TGTGCCTGGAGTACGGGGGTCGGCTACACCTTC
TRBV30	-	-	TRBJ2-2	CAWSVKRGRWTGELFF	TGTGCCTGGAGTGTAAAACGAGGGCGGTGGACCGGGGAGCTGTTTTTT
TRBV27	-	TRBD2	TRBJ2-5	CASSLLAGDLQETQYF	TGTGCCAGCAGTTTACTAGCGGGGGATCTTCAAGAGACCCAGTACTTC
TRBV29-1	-	-	TRBJ2-2	CSVDLTGELFF	TGCAGCGTTGATCTCACCGGGGAGCTGTTTTTT
TRBV5-1	-	-	TRBJ2-7	CASSLAGGSSYEQYF	TGCGCCAGCAGCTTGGCTGGGGGGAGCTCCTACGAGCAGTACTTC
TRBV7-6	once	TRBD2	TRBJ2-2	CASSSLAGGPLGELFF	TGTGCCAGCAGCTCACTAGCGGGGGGGCCCCTCGGGGAGCTGTTTTTT
TRBV2	-	-	TRBJ1-1	CASSLDFRTEAFF	TGTGCCAGCAGTTTAGATTTTCGGACAGAAGCTTTCTTT
TRBV2	-	TRBD2	TRBJ2-3	CASKTLAGGFHSSTDTQYF	TGTGCCAGCAAGACACTAGCGGGGGGATTCCATTCTAGCACAGATACGCAGTATTTT
TRBV5-1	-	TRBD1	TRBJ1-3	CASSPDRAAGNTIYF	TGCGCCAGCAGCCCGGACAGGGCGGCGGGAAACACCATATATTTT
TRBV29-1	-	-	TRBJ1-5	CSVGGAGGNQPQHF	TGCAGCGTTGGGGGGGCAGGGGGCAATCAGCCCCAGCATTTT
TRBV2	-	TRBD1	TRBJ1-1	CASSEGWQGASRDPEAFF	TGTGCCAGCAGTGAGGGTTGGCAGGGGGCGTCTAGAGACCCTGAAGCTTTCTTT
TRBV9	-	-	TRBJ2-7	CASSPQPDAYEQYF	TGTGCCAGCAGCCCCCAACCCGATGCATACGAGCAGTACTTC
TRBV7-9	-	TRBD1	TRBJ2-3	CASSLSREQGLRNTQYF	TGTGCCAGCAGCTTAAGTCGTGAACAGGGGCTTCGAAATACGCAGTATTTT
TRBV11-3	-	-	TRBJ1-3	CASSLAPGSGNTIYF	TGTGCCAGCAGCTTAGCTCCGGGGTCTGGAAACACCATATATTTT
TRBV7-2	-	-	TRBJ2-5	CASSSNRGGGETQYF	TGTGCCAGCAGCTCCAACCGGGGTGGGGGGGAGACCCAGTACTTC
TRBV6-5	-	-	TRBJ1-2	CASSPTGLPSGYTF	TGTGCCAGCAGCCCTACGGGACTCCCCAGCGGCTACACCTTC
TRBV6-5	-	-	TRBJ2-3	CASRDTVDPDTQYF	TGTGCCAGCAGGGACACCGTTGACCCAGATACGCAGTATTTT
TRBV6-6	-	-	TRBJ2-2	CASSPVSSGELFF	TGTGCCAGCAGCCCTGTTTCCTCCGGGGAGCTGTTTTTT
TRBV10-1	-	-	TRBJ2-7	CASIANSYEQYF	TGCGCCAGCATCGCCAACTCCTACGAGCAGTACTTC
TRBV4-1	-	-	TRBJ1-4	CASSQATSTNEKLFF	TGCGCCAGCAGCCAAGCAACCTCAACTAATGAAAAACTGTTTTTT
TRBV28	-	-	TRBJ1-1	CASTQVMNTEAFF	TGTGCCAGCACACAGGTCATGAACACTGAAGCTTTCTTT
TRBV5-6	-	-	TRBJ1-2	CASSLDSPLNYGYTF	TGTGCCAGCAGCCTGGACAGCCCTCTGAACTATGGCTACACCTTC
TRBV7-2	few	TRBD2	TRBJ2-1	CASSLSGGAWGEQFF	TGTGCCAGCAGCCTTAGCGGGGGGGCCTGGGGTGAGCAGTTCTTC
TRBV28	-	TRBD1	TRBJ1-4	CASSPWDRVREKLFF	TGTGCCAGCAGTCCCTGGGACAGGGTACGAGAAAAACTGTTTTTT